The 7 T cell receptor beta chains below all came from one sample that was sequenced in a study of T-cell memory formation after mild COVID-19. TCRdb re-called the 5' RACE reads through MiXCR, storing one row per CDR3 protein. Here the sample spans over 500,000 distinct CDR3 sequences, around 16% being singletons. Sequenced input: PBMCs or a T cell subset sorted from them (not recorded which). Receptor source: an adult woman who had mild COVID-19 (a few samples of this study predate the infection). Cell type and time point are not known.

This clonotype was counted between two and nine times. The genes are TRBV11-3 and TRBJ2-2; no firm D call. Germline V gene data show CDR1 as SGHNT and CDR2 as YENEEA. The CDR3 has 14 residues. V dropped 5 bases and J dropped 2 bases, with 9 bases sitting between them. The DNA for the CDR3 is TGTGCCAGCAGCAAAGACCATAACACCGGGGAGCTGTTTTTT. Encoded protein: CASSKDHNTGELFF. Filled out from reference TRBV11-3 and TRBJ2-2, the complete variable domain reads EAGVVQSPRYKIIEKKQPVAFWCNPISGHNTLYWYLQNLGQGPELLIRYENEEAVDDSQLPKDRFSAERLKGVDSTLKIQPAELGDSAVYLCASSKDHNTGELFFGEGSRLTVL.

This chain joins TRBV6-2 or TRBV6-3 and TRBJ2-5; TRBD1 might be the D (5 bases). This CDR3 contains 13 residues. Trimming cost V 0 bases and J 14 bases, with 16 bases left between them. Germline CDR1 is MNHEY and CDR2 is SVGEGT. The CDR3 spells CASSYSRTSVGYF. CDR3 coding DNA: TGTGCCAGCAGTTACTCGAGGACATCTGTGGGATACTTC.

A few counts support this clonotype. J is TRBJ1-2 and V is TRBV7-2; D is uncertain. The CDR3 loop spans 14 amino acids. From germline, CDR1 is SGHTA and CDR2 FQGNSA. V gave up 1 base and J gave up 2 bases, with 8 bases separating them. The CDR3 DNA reads as TGTGCCAGCAGCTTAGATTATGGGAACTATGGCTACACCTTC. Translated: CASSLDYGNYGYTF.

This clonotype has only a few counts. The chain recombines TRBV4-1 with TRBJ1-2; D unclear. With 0 bases removed from V and 4 bases from J, the gap between germline ends came to 12 bases. The CDR3 covers 15 residues. Germline lookup yields CDR1 MGHRA and CDR2 YSYEKL. The CDR3 here is CASSQDRDGIYGYTF. The CDR3 DNA reads as TGCGCCAGCAGCCAAGATCGAGACGGGATCTATGGCTACACCTTC.

The chain recombines TRBV2 with TRBJ1-1, with TRBD1 matching over 8 bases. Germline CDR1 and CDR2: SNHLY and FYNNEI. The J segment lost 2 bases and the V segment lost 6 bases, leaving 2 bases of the junction unmatched. CDR3 length: 13 residues. CDR3 amino acids: CASRGQGNTEAFF. The CDR3 DNA follows: TGTGCCAGCAGAGGACAGGGAAACACTGAAGCTTTCTTT.

At least ten counts were recorded for this clonotype. The genes are TRBV5-1 and TRBJ1-2; possibly TRBD1 for D (5 bases). The CDR3 spans 12 residues. The germline gives CDR1 SGHRS, CDR2 YFSETQ. V lost 0 bases and J 5 bases, leaving 5 bases between the germline ends. The CDR3 region is CASSLEGYGYTF. CDR3 coding DNA: TGCGCCAGCAGCTTGGAGGGGTATGGCTACACCTTC.

This clonotype has only a few counts. The CDR3 sequence: CATSVIGTGANEQYF. The CDR3 DNA is TGTGCCACCAGCGTCATCGGGACAGGGGCCAACGAGCAGTACTTC. The chain carries TRBV15 and TRBJ2-7; 10 positions match TRBD1. The length of the CDR3 is 15 residues. Trimming took 5 bases from V and 5 from J; bases not matched to a gene: 9. CDR1 and CDR2 (germline): LNHNV, YYDKDF (reference sequence). The full variable domain, with the rest looked up from reference TRBV15 and TRBJ2-7, is DAMVIQNPRYQVTQFGKPVTLSCSQTLNHNVMYWYQQKSSQAPKLLFHYYDKDFNNEADTPDNFQSRRPNTSFCFLDIRSPGLGDTAMYLCATSVIGTGANEQYFGPGTRLTVT.